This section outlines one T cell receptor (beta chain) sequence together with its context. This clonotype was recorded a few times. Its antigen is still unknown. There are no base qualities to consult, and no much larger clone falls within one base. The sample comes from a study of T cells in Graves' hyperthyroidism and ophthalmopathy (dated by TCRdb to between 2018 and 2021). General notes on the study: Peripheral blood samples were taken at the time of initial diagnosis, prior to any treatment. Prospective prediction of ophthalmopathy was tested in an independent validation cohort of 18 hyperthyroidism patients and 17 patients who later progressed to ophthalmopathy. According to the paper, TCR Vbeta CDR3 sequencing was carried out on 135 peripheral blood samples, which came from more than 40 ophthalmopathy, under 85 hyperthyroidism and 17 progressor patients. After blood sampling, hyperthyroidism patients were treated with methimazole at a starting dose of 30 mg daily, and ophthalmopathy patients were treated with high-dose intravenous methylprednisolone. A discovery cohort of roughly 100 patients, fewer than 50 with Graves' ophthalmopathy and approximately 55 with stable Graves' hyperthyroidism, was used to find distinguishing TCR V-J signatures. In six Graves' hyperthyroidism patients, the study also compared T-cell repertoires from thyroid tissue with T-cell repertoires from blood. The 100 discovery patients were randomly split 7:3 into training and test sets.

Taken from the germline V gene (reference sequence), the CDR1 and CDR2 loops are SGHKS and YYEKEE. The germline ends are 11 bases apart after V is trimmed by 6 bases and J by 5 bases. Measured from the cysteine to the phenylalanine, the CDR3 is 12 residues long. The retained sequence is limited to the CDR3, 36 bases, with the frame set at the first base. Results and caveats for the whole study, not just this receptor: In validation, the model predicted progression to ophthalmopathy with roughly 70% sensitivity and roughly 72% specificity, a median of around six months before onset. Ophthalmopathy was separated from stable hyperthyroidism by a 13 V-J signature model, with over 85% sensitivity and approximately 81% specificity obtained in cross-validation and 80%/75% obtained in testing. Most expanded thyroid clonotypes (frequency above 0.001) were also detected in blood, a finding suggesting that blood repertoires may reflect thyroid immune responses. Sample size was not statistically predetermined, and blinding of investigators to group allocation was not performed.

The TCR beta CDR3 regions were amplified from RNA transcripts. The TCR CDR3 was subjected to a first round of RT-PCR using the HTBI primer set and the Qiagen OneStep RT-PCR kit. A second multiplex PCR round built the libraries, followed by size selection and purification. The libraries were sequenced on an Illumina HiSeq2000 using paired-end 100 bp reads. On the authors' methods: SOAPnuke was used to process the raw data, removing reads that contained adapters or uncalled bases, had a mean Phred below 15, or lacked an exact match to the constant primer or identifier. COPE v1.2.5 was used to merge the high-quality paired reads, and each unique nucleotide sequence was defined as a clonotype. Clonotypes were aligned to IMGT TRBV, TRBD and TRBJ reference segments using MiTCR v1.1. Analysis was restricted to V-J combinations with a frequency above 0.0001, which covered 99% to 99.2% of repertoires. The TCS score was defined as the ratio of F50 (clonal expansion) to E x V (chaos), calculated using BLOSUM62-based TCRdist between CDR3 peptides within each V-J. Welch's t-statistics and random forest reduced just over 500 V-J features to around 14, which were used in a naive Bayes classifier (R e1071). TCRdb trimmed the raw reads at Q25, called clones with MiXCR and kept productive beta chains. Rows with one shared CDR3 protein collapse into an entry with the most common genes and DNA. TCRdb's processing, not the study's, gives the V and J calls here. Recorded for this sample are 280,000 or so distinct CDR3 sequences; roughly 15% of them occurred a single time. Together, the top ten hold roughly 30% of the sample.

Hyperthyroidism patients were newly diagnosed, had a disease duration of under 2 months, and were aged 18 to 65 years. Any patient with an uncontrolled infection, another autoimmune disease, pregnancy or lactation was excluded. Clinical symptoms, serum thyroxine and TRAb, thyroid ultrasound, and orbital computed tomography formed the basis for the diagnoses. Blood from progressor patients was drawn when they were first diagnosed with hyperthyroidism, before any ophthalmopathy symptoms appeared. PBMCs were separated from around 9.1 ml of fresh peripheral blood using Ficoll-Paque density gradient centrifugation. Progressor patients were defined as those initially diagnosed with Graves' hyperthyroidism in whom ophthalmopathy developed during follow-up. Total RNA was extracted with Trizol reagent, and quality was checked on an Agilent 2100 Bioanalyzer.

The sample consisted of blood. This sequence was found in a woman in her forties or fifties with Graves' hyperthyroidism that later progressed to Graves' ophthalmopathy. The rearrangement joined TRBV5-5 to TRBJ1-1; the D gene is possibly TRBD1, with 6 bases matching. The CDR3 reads CASTTRGTEAFF. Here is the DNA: TGTGCCAGCACCACCAGGGGTACTGAAGCTTTCTTT.